This is a list of T cell receptor beta chains from one sample in a study of identical twins. TCRdb reprocessed the 5' RACE reads via MiXCR and lists one record per CDR3 protein. Of some 760,000 distinct CDR3 sequences in the sample, 15% to 20% were seen once. These data also formed part of another study, on T cells expressing NK-cell markers.

The sample consisted of PBMCs. The receptors stem from a young woman in good health. The CDR3 runs from the conserved cysteine through the conserved F or W. D genes are given only for firm matches. Size values are once, few and many counts, or a class for expanded clones, and some rows have none.

D,size,J,V,DNA,CDR3
TRBD2,.,TRBJ2-7,TRBV6-1,TGTGCCAGCAGTCAAGCGGGAGGGTCGGTAGAGCAGTACTTC,CASSQAGGSVEQYF
.,.,TRBJ2-7,TRBV7-9,TGTGCCAGCAGCCCCGTCCCGACCTCCTACGAGCAGTACTTC,CASSPVPTSYEQYF
.,.,TRBJ2-1,TRBV12-3/TRBV12-4,TGTGCCAGCACCCTGCCCCGCGGCAACTCCTACAATGAGCAGTTCTTC,CASTLPRGNSYNEQFF
.,.,TRBJ2-7,TRBV5-1,TGCGCCAGCAGCGAACCTTTCAACTCCTACGAGCAGTACTTC,CASSEPFNSYEQYF
.,.,TRBJ2-7,TRBV10-3,TGTGCCATCAGTGAGTCGGGCGGGGAGAGCTCCTACGAGCAGTACTTC,CAISESGGESSYEQYF
TRBD1,few,TRBJ1-4,TRBV7-8,TGTGCCAGCAGCCGAGGCAAAGACAGGGGAGGGGATGAAAAACTGTTTTTT,CASSRGKDRGGDEKLFF
.,.,TRBJ2-1,TRBV12-3/TRBV12-4,TGTGCCAGCGGAGTTCGTTATGAGCAGTTCTTC,CASGVRYEQFF
.,few,TRBJ1-2,TRBV27,TGTGCCAGCAGTCCCTGGGGGAACTATGGCTACACCTTC,CASSPWGNYGYTF
.,few,TRBJ2-1,TRBV18,TGTGCCAGCTCACCACCGACAAATGAGCAGTTCTTC,CASSPPTNEQFF
.,many,TRBJ2-7,TRBV12-3/TRBV12-4,TGTGCCAGCAGTTACACCTCCTACGAGCAGTACTTC,CASSYTSYEQYF
TRBD2,few,TRBJ2-1,TRBV27,TGTGCCAGCAGTCACCTTTCCGGGACTAGCGGGACCAATGAGCAGTTCTTC,CASSHLSGTSGTNEQFF
.,.,TRBJ2-1,TRBV5-6,TGTGCCAGCAGCTTCCGGGACAACTACAATGAGCAGTTCTTC,CASSFRDNYNEQFF
.,.,TRBJ2-7,TRBV20-1,TGCAGCGCTCGGAGAGGGGTGGTATGGGAGCAGTACTTC,CSARRGVVWEQYF
.,many,TRBJ2-1,TRBV5-1,TGCGCCAGCAGCTTGGTGGTGACACATTACAATGAGCAGTTCTTC,CASSLVVTHYNEQFF
.,.,TRBJ1-2,TRBV10-3,TGTGCCATCAGTGAGAACGGACGTGTCGGCTACACCTTC,CAISENGRVGYTF
TRBD1,.,TRBJ1-1,TRBV13,TGTGCCAGCAGCCCGACAGGGAAGAACACTGAAGCTTTCTTT,CASSPTGKNTEAFF
.,.,TRBJ2-7,TRBV18,TGTGCCAGCTCACCAAGTCTAGCTGGTAGCTCCTACGAGCAGTACTTC,CASSPSLAGSSYEQYF
.,few,TRBJ2-1,TRBV21-1,TGTGCCAGCAGAAGACAGACCCCAAGCTCCTACAATGAGCAGTTCTTC,CASRRQTPSSYNEQFF
.,few,TRBJ2-5,TRBV11-1,TGTGCCAGCAGCGGACGAACTAGTCGGCAGACCCAGTACTTC,CASSGRTSRQTQYF
.,.,TRBJ2-4,TRBV6-2/TRBV6-3,TGTGCCAGCAGCCCCGTTTCCGCCAAAAACATTCAGTACTTC,CASSPVSAKNIQYF
.,.,TRBJ1-1,TRBV13,TGTGCCAGCAGCGAATACCTGGGAGCGAACACTGAAGCTTTCTTT,CASSEYLGANTEAFF
.,.,TRBJ1-1,TRBV4-3,TGCGCCAGCAGCCAAGATTTATCCACTGAAGCTTTCTTT,CASSQDLSTEAFF
.,.,TRBJ2-6,TRBV7-8,TGTGCCAGCAGCTTACCGCACGGCGGGGCCAACGTCCTGACTTTC,CASSLPHGGANVLTF